This entry lists 31 T cell receptor beta chains sequenced from one sample in a study of T cells in Graves' hyperthyroidism and ophthalmopathy. Using RNA transcripts as the source, TCR beta CDR3 regions were amplified. The HTBI primer set was used in a first-round RT-PCR of the TCR CDR3. MiXCR, run by TCRdb on the multiplex PCR reads, gives a single entry per CDR3 protein. This sample yields 300,000 to 400,000 distinct CDR3 sequences, of which about 14% are seen a single time; roughly 21% belongs to the top ten. The sequencing input was blood. The receptors were gathered from a woman aged 30 to 39 with Graves' ophthalmopathy.

This clonotype was picked up many times. The rearrangement links TRBV7-2 to TRBJ1-5; no definite D call. In germline, CDR1 is SGHTA, CDR2 FQGNSA. The CDR3 contains 15 residues. The V and J ends lost 5 bases and 6 bases respectively, with 17 bases between them. The CDR3, as DNA: TGTGCCAGCAGCCCCCGAGGAGGTTATACTCAGCCCCAGCATTTT. It is translated as CASSPRGGYTQPQHF.

This chain uses TRBV9 with TRBJ2-3; 9 bases are shared with TRBD2. The CDR3 spans 15 residues. Germline loops: CDR1 SGDLS, CDR2 YYNGEE. J was trimmed by 9 bases and V by 2 bases; bases with no gene match: 10. In DNA, the CDR3 is TGTGCCAGCAGCGTCACATTAGCTAGCGGGGCAACGCAGTATTTT. It codes for CASSVTLASGATQYF.

This clonotype was seen ten or more times. V gene TRBV28 combines with J gene TRBJ1-2; D is ambiguous. The length of the CDR3 is 15 residues. Per germline, CDR1 MDHEN and CDR2 SYDVKM. V shed 3 bases and J shed 8 bases, with 19 bases lying between them. The CDR3 sequence is CASSFRAPGKWGYTF. The CDR3 nucleotides are TGTGCCAGCAGTTTCCGGGCACCCGGAAAATGGGGCTACACCTTC.

In this sample, this clonotype turned up many times. The chain recombines TRBV11-2 with TRBJ2-1; D gene uncertain. The CDR3 has 12 amino acids. Germline CDR1 is SGHAT and CDR2 is FQNNGV. Trimming removed 5 bases from V and 5 bases from J, with 7 bases in between. This chain's CDR3 is CASSRSNNEQFF. The CDR3 coding sequence is TGTGCCAGCAGCCGATCGAACAATGAGCAGTTCTTC.

The chain carries TRBV19 and TRBJ2-5; 9 bases are a match to TRBD1. The CDR3 extends over 15 amino acids. The trim removed 6 bases at V and 5 bases at J, leaving 10 bases unmatched. Germline V lookup: CDR1 LNHDA, CDR2 SQIVND (reference sequence). The CDR3 nucleotides are TGTGCCAGTAGCTTGAACAGGGGGCGCTTTGAGACCCAGTACTTC. Its protein is CASSLNRGRFETQYF.

To note about this clonotype: It may be a read error: a sequence one base away is much more abundant. The chain links TRBV10-2 to TRBJ1-1; D remains ambiguous. This CDR3 contains 12 residues. CDR1 WSHSY and CDR2 SAAADI come from the germline V gene. The CDR3 is CASSYEYTEAIF. Here the CDR3 DNA reads TGCGCCAGCAGTTATGAATACACTGAAGCTATCTTT.

This clonotype has ten or more counts. V gene TRBV28 combines with J gene TRBJ2-7, with D perhaps matching TRBD2 (5 bases). The CDR3 spans 15 residues. CDR1 is MDHEN, CDR2 SYDVKM, per germline. Trimming removed 5 bases from V and 6 bases from J, with 20 bases in between. CDR3 residues: CASSLGLIRIPEQYF. The CDR3 coding sequence is TGTGCCAGCAGTCTCGGACTGATTCGGATTCCCGAGCAGTACTTC.

CDR3 coding DNA: TGTGCCAGCGGGCACAGGGAGACGTCTACTAATGAAAAACTGTTTTTT. It codes for CASGHRETSTNEKLFF. V usage is TRBV6-1 and J usage is TRBJ1-4; D is possibly TRBD1 (6 bases). Trimming removed 8 bases at V and 2 bases at J, with 18 bases between. This CDR3 has 16 amino acids. Germline loops: CDR1 MNHNS, CDR2 SASEGT.

On this clonotype itself: This may come from a read error, since a much larger clone is one base off. The chain joins TRBV7-9 to TRBJ2-5; the D is unclear. Trimming took 5 bases from V and 4 from J, leaving 17 bases between them. Per germline, CDR1 SEHNR and CDR2 FQNEAQ (reference sequence). CDR3 size: 15 residues. The CDR3 loop is CASSHPGRYRETQYF. DNA for the CDR3: TGTGCCAGCAGCCACCCCGGACGGTACCGAGAGACCCAGTACTTC.

This clonotype showed up just a few times. This rearrangement joins TRBV9 to TRBJ2-7; the D is unclear. The CDR3 totals 11 residues. Trimming stripped 3 bases from V and 4 bases from J, with 5 bases between. Germline-derived CDR1 and CDR2 are SGDLS and YYNGEE. The CDR3 DNA is TGTGCCAGCAGCGCCGGATACGAGCAGTACTTC. Its translation: CASSAGYEQYF.

This chain joins TRBV6-1 and TRBJ2-7; no clear D gene. Trimming shortened V by 5 bases and J by 6 bases, and 5 bases separated the two germline ends. In germline, CDR1 is MNHNS, CDR2 SASEGT. The CDR3 sequence is 10 residues long. The chain's CDR3 is CASSSGEQYF. The CDR3 bases are TGTGCCAGCAGTTCTGGCGAGCAGTACTTC.

This clonotype showed up many times. V usage is TRBV24-1 and J usage is TRBJ1-5; D is unclear. V gave up 3 bases and J gave up 3 bases, with 8 bases separating them. The germline CDR1 and CDR2 sequences are KGHDR and SFDVKD. The length of the CDR3 is 14 residues. CDR3 residues: CATSDPLDNQPQHF. CDR3 sequence (DNA): TGTGCCACCAGTGATCCCCTCGACAATCAGCCCCAGCATTTT.

This clonotype was seen ten or more times. V usage is TRBV2 and J usage is TRBJ2-1; 13 nucleotides match TRBD2. Germline lookup yields CDR1 SNHLY and CDR2 FYNNEI. Losses at the gene ends were 6 bases for V and 4 bases for J; bases not matched to a gene: 21. The length of the CDR3 is 21 residues. The CDR3 DNA reads TGTGCCAGCAGAACCAGACTACCGGGACTAGCGGGGTCTAACGATTACAATGAGCAGTTCTTC. It encodes CASRTRLPGLAGSNDYNEQFF.

This clonotype came up many times. This chain uses TRBV18 with TRBJ2-2; D unclear. Per the germline V gene, CDR1 is KGHSH and CDR2 is LQKENI. Trimming shortened V by 2 bases and J by 5 bases, and 9 bases separated the two germline ends. This CDR3 has 14 amino acids. CDR3 in amino acids: CASSPLGITGELFF. The CDR3 DNA reads as TGTGCCAGCTCACCATTGGGGATTACCGGGGAGCTGTTTTTT.

This clonotype has just a few counts. The V call is TRBV20-1, the J call TRBJ2-7; 9 nucleotides align to TRBD1. The germline V gene has CDR1 DFQATT and CDR2 SNEGSKA (reference sequence). V shed 5 bases, J shed 1 base, and the junction held 3 bases outside the gene matches. The CDR3 consists of 13 residues. The CDR3 DNA is TGCAGTGCTCCGGACAGGGGATCCTACGAGCAGTACTTC. Amino acids: CSAPDRGSYEQYF.

This clonotype was recorded a few times. The chain is built from TRBV27 and TRBJ1-2; no clear D gene. CDR1 MNHEY and CDR2 SMNVEV come from the germline V gene (reference sequence). There are 13 residues in the CDR3. Trimming stripped 2 bases from V and 2 bases from J, with 6 bases between. The CDR3 DNA follows: TGTGCCAGCAGTTTAGGAGTAAACTATGGCTACACCTTC. Its protein product is CASSLGVNYGYTF.

The chain carries TRBV12-3 or TRBV12-4 and TRBJ2-5, with a weak D call TRBD1 (6 bases). The germline V and J ends were trimmed by 5 bases and 2 bases, with 12 bases remaining between them. The CDR3 loop spans 14 amino acids. CDR3 sequence (DNA): TGTGCCAGCAGTCCACCAGGGGTGCAAGAGACCCAGTACTTC. Translation: CASSPPGVQETQYF.

This clonotype has a count of ten or more. V usage is TRBV12-3 or TRBV12-4 and J usage is TRBJ2-5, with TRBD2 matching over 12 bases. V was pared by 5 bases and J by 5 bases, with 9 bases of the junction left unmatched. The length of the CDR3 is 16 residues. The CDR3 sequence is CASSNGLAGSHETQYF. The CDR3 nucleotides are TGTGCCAGCAGTAATGGACTAGCGGGATCCCACGAGACCCAGTACTTC.

The sample holds many counts of this clonotype. This rearrangement joins TRBV12-3 or TRBV12-4 to TRBJ2-7; the match to TRBD1 covers 7 bases. This CDR3 region has 13 residues. Trimming at V came to 10 bases and at J to 2 bases, leaving 8 bases not matched to a gene. The CDR3 sequence is CATRRGTAYEQYF. The DNA for the CDR3 is TGTGCCACCCGGAGAGGGACAGCCTACGAGCAGTACTTC.

Many counts were recorded for this clonotype. This sequence joins TRBV6-1 and TRBJ2-5; 8 bases align to TRBD1. J was trimmed by 8 bases and V by 5 bases; bases with no gene match: 16. The CDR3 extends over 16 amino acids. In germline, CDR1 is MNHNS, CDR2 SASEGT. Here the CDR3 DNA reads TGTGCCAGCAGTCGAACCCAGGACAGGGACTTTCCAACCCAGTACTTC. It is translated as CASSRTQDRDFPTQYF.

This clonotype was recorded at least ten times. The chain joins TRBV29-1 to TRBJ2-3; perhaps TRBD2 as D (6 bases). V shed 3 bases and J shed 0 bases, with 19 bases lying between them. CDR3 length equals 17 residues. Germline loops: CDR1 SQVTM, CDR2 ANQGSEA. The CDR3 loop is CSVDHEFAGGSTDTQYF. The CDR3, as DNA: TGCAGCGTTGACCACGAGTTTGCAGGAGGGAGCACAGATACGCAGTATTTT.

This chain uses TRBV24-1 with TRBJ2-3; D is uncertain. CDR1 is KGHDR, CDR2 SFDVKD, per germline. The CDR3 length is 16 residues. Trimming took off 1 base at V and 2 bases at J, with 12 bases between the two ends. The CDR3 bases are TGTGCCACCAGTGATTTTAGAGAGGAAGCCACAGATACGCAGTATTTT. It specifies CATSDFREEATDTQYF.

This clonotype was recorded many times. The rearrangement uses TRBV10-3 and TRBJ2-2; D could derive from TRBD1 or TRBD2 (6 bases each). V was shortened by 4 bases and J by 5 bases, with 14 bases between the two germline ends. This CDR3 contains 15 residues. Germline loops: CDR1 ENHRY, CDR2 SYGVKD. In DNA, the CDR3 is TGTGCCATCAGTGGAAACGGGGGCCGAACCGGGGAGCTGTTTTTT. As protein: CAISGNGGRTGELFF.

At least ten counts were recorded for this clonotype. V is TRBV19 and J is TRBJ1-1; the D is unclear. This CDR3 is built from 15 residues. V gave up 7 bases and J gave up 0 bases, with 15 bases separating them. CDR1 LNHDA and CDR2 SQIVND come from the germline V gene (reference sequence). The CDR3 nucleotides read TGTGCCAGTAAAGATAGAGCCGGGGTGAACACTGAAGCTTTCTTT. Residues: CASKDRAGVNTEAFF.

A note on this clonotype: The junction departs from germline at one end; a sequencing error may be responsible. This chain joins TRBV6-5 and TRBJ2-1; the match to TRBD2 covers 15 bases. There are 18 residues in the CDR3. Germline assignment: CDR1 MNHEY and CDR2 SVGAGI. The CDR3 is CAGSHTPGLAGGPYEQFF. The CDR3, as DNA: TGTGCCGGCAGTCACACGCCGGGACTAGCGGGGGGCCCGTATGAGCAGTTCTTC.

This chain joins TRBV29-1 and TRBJ2-1; unclear D gene. This CDR3 has 12 amino acids. The V gene lost 1 base and the J gene lost 5 bases, with 6 bases spanning the gap. CDR1 and CDR2 (germline): SQVTM, ANQGSEA. As DNA, the CDR3 is TGCAGCGTTGAAGGCCCCCACAATGAGCAGTTCTTC. As protein: CSVEGPHNEQFF.

This clonotype appeared many times. The chain recombines TRBV7-9 with TRBJ1-1, with D perhaps TRBD1 (5 bases). CDR3 size: 17 residues. Germline V CDR1 and CDR2: SEHNR, FQNEAQ (reference sequence). Trimming cost V 4 bases and J 0 bases, with 18 bases left between them. In DNA form, the CDR3 reads TGTGCCAGCAGCTACCCCGCCCGGACACCCATGAACACTGAAGCTTTCTTT. Translation: CASSYPARTPMNTEAFF.

The rearrangement links TRBV24-1 to TRBJ2-2, with D perhaps matching TRBD2 (5 bases). Germline V lookup: CDR1 KGHDR, CDR2 SFDVKD. There are 15 residues in the CDR3. V was trimmed by 4 bases and J by 5 bases, leaving 13 bases between them. As DNA, the CDR3 is TGTGCCACCAGTGACGAACTTCCGGGGACCGGGGAGCTGTTTTTT. Its translation: CATSDELPGTGELFF.

This clonotype was counted at least ten times. The chain carries TRBV5-5 and TRBJ1-5; tentative D call: TRBD1 (5 bases). V was clipped by 0 bases and J by 5 bases, with 12 bases between them. This CDR3 has 15 residues. The germline V gene has CDR1 SGHKS and CDR2 YYEKEE (reference sequence). CDR3 in DNA: TGTGCCAGCAGCTTGGAGCAGGAAGGGGATCAGCCCCAGCATTTT. This gives the protein CASSLEQEGDQPQHF. Together with reference TRBV5-5 and TRBJ1-5, the CDR3 gives the full variable domain: DAGVTQSPTHLIKTRGQQVTLRCSPISGHKSVSWYQQVLGQGPQFIFQYYEKEERGRGNFPDRFSARQFPNYSSELNVNALLLGDSALYLCASSLEQEGDQPQHFGDGTRLSIL.

The chain has TRBV28 and TRBJ2-1; D gene unclear. From germline, CDR1 is MDHEN and CDR2 SYDVKM. V dropped 2 bases and J dropped 9 bases, with 8 bases sitting between them. The CDR3 sequence is 12 residues long. CDR3 protein: CASSLRQSEQFF. The CDR3 DNA reads as TGTGCCAGCAGTTTACGACAATCTGAGCAGTTCTTC.

The chain joins TRBV9 to TRBJ2-5, with 9 bases identical to TRBD2. The CDR3 is made up of 20 amino acids. Germline values: CDR1 SGDLS, CDR2 YYNGEE. V lost 6 bases and J lost 4; bases outside the gene matches: 25. CDR3 nucleotide sequence: TGTGCCAGCACGAGAGGGGGGTTGCGGGGGGGTAGGTTCACAACAGAGACCCAGTACTTC. Its protein is CASTRGGLRGGRFTTETQYF.